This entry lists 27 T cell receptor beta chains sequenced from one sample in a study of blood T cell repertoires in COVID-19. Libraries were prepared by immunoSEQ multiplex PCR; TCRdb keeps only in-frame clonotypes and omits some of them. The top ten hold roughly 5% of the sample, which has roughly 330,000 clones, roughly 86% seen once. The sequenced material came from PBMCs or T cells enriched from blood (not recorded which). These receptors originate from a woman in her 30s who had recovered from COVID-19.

The CDR3 nucleotides are TGTGCCTGGAGTGAACTGACAGGGGGCAGCGAGACCCAGTACTTC. Translated: CAWSELTGGSETQYF. The J gene is TRBJ2-5, the V gene TRBV30; 10 bases fit TRBD1. The J segment lost 5 bases and the V segment lost 1 base, leaving 7 bases of the junction unmatched. Germline lookup yields CDR1 GTSNPN and CDR2 SVGIG (reference sequence). This CDR3 has 15 residues.

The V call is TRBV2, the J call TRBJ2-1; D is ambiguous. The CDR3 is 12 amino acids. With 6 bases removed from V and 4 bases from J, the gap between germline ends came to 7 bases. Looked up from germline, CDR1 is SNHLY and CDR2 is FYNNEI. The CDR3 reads CASRPGYNEQFF. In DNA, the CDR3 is TGTGCCAGCAGGCCAGGTTACAATGAGCAGTTCTTC.

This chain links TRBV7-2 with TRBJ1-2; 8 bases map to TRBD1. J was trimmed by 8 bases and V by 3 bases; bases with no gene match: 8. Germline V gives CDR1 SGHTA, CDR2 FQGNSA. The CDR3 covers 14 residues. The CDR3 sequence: CASSLDREFDGYTF. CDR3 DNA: TGTGCCAGCAGCTTGGACAGGGAATTTGACGGCTACACCTTC.

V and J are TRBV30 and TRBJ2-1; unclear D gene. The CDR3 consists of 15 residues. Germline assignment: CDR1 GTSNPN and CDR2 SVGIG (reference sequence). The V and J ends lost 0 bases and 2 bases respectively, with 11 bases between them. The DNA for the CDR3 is TGTGCCTGGAGTGTGAACACCGAAGCCTACAATGAGCAGTTCTTC. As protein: CAWSVNTEAYNEQFF.

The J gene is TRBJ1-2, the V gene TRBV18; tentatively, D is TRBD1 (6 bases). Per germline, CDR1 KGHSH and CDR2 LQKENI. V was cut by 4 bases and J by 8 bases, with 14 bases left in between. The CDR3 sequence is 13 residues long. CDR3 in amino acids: CASSLTYREGYTF. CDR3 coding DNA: TGTGCCAGCTCACTTACCTACAGGGAAGGCTACACCTTC.

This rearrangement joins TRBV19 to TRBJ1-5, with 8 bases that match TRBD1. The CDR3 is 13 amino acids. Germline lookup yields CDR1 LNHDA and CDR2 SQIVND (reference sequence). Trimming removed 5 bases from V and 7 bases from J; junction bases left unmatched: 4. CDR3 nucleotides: TGTGCCAGTAGTGACAGGGGCGGGCAGCCCCAGCATTTT. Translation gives CASSDRGGQPQHF. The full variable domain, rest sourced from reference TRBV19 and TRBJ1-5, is DGGITQSPKYLFRKEGQNVTLSCEQNLNHDAMYWYRQDPGQGLRLIYYSQIVNDFQKGDIAEGYSVSREKKESFPLTVTSAQKNPTAFYLCASSDRGGQPQHFGDGTRLSIL.

This CDR3 is CASSQDQGTYGYTF. CDR3 nucleotide sequence: TGCGCCAGCAGCCAAGATCAGGGAACCTATGGCTACACCTTC. The J gene is TRBJ1-2, the V gene TRBV4-3, with TRBD1 as a possible D gene (5 bases). V lost 0 bases and J lost 4, with 9 bases in between. Germline CDR1 LGHNA, CDR2 YSLEER. The CDR3 runs 14 residues.

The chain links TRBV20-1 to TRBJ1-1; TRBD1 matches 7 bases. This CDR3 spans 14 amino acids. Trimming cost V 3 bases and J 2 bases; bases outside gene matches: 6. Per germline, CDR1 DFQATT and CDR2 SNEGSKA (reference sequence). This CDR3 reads CSASGDSLNTEAFF. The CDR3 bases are TGCAGTGCTAGTGGGGACAGCCTTAACACTGAAGCTTTCTTT.

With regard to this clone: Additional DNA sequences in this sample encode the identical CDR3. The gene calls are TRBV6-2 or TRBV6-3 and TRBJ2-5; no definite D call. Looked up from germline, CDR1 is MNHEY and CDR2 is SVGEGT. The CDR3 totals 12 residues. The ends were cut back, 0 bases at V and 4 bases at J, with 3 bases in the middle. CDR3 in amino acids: CASSYSRETQYF. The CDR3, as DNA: TGTGCCAGCAGTTACTCGAGAGAGACCCAGTACTTC.

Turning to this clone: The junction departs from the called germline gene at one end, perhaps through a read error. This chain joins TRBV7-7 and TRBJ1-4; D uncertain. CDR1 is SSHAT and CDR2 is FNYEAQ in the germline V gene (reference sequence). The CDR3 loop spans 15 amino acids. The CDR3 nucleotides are TGTGCTAGCAGTCCCGGCCGGCGGGCTAATGAAAAACTGTTTTTT. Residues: CASSPGRRANEKLFF.

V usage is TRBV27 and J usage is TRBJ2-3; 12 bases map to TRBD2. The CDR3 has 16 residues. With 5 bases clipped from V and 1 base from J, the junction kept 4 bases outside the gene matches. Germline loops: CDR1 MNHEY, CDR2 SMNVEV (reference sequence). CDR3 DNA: TGTGCCAGCAGTGCCACTAGCGGGGGGCGCACAGATACGCAGTATTTT. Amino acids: CASSATSGGRTDTQYF.

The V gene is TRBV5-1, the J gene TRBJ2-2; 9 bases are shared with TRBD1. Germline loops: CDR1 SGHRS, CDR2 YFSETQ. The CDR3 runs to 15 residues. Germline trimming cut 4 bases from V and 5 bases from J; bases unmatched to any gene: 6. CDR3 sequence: CASSVMDRGTGELFF. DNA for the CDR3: TGCGCCAGCAGCGTGATGGACAGGGGTACCGGGGAGCTGTTTTTT.

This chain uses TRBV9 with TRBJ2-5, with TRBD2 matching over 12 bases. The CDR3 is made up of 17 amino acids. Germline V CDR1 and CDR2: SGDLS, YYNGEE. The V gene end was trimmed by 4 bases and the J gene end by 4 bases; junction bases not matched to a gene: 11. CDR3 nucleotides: TGTGCCAGCAGCCCGACGCCTAGCGGGGGGGCCGGAGAGACCCAGTACTTC. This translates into CASSPTPSGGAGETQYF.

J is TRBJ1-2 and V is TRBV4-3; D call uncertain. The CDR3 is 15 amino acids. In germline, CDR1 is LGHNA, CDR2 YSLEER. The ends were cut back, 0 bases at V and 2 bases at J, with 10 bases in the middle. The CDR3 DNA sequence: TGCGCCAGCAGCCAAGAGGAGAGGAGAAACTATGGCTACACCTTC. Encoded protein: CASSQEERRNYGYTF.

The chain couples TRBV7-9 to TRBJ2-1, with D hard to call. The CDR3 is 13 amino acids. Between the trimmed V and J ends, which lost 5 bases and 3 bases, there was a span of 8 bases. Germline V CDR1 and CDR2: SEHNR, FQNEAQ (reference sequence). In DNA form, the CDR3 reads TGTGCCAGCAGCGGCACCGTCTACAATGAGCAGTTCTTC. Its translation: CASSGTVYNEQFF.

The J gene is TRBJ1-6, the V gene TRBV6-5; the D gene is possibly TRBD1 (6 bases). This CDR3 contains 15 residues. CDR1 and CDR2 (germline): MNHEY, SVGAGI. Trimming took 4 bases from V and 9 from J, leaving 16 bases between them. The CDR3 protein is CASSFVQVRGSPLHF. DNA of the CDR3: TGTGCCAGCAGTTTCGTCCAGGTCAGGGGTTCACCCCTCCACTTT.

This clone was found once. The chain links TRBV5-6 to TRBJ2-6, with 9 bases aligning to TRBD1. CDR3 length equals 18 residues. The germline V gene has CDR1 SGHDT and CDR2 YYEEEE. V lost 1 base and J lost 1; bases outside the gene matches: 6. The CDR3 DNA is TGTGCCAGCAGCTTGTTACAGGGGGCTTTGTCTGGGGCCAACGTCCTGACTTTC. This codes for CASSLLQGALSGANVLTF.

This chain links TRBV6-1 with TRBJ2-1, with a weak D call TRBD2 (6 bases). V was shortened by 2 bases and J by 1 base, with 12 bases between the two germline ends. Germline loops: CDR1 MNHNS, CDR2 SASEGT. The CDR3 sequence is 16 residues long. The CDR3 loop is CASSELVAGSYNEQFF. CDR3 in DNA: TGTGCCAGCAGTGAACTAGTGGCGGGATCCTACAATGAGCAGTTCTTC.

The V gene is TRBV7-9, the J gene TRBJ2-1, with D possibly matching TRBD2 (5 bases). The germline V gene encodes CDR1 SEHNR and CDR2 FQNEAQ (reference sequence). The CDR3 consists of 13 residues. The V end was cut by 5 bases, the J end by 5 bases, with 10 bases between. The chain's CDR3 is CASSAPRDNEQFF. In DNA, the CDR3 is TGTGCCAGCAGCGCCCCGCGGGACAATGAGCAGTTCTTC.

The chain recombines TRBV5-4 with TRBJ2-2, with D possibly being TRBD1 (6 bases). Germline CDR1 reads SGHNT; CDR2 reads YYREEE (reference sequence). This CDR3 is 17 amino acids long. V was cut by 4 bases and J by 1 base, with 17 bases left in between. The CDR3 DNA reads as TGTGCCAGCAGCCCACAGCCCGGGACATTGAACACCGGGGAGCTGTTTTTT. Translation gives CASSPQPGTLNTGELFF.

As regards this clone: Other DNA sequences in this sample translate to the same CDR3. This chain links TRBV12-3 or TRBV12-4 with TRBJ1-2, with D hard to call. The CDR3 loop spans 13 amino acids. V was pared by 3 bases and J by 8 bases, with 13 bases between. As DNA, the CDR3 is TGTGCCAGCAGTTTGGCCGGAGGAGGCGGCTACACCTTC. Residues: CASSLAGGGGYTF.

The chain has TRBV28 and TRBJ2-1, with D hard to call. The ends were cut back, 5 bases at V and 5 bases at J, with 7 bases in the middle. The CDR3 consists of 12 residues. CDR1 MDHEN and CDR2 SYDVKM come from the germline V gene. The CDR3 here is CASSARDNEQFF. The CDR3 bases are TGTGCCAGCAGTGCCCGGGACAATGAGCAGTTCTTC.

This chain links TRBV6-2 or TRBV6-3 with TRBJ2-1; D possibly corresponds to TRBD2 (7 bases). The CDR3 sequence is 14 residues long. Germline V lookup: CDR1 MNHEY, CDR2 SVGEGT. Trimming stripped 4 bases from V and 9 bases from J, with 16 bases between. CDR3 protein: CASSSLGGAAEQFF. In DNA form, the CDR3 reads TGTGCCAGCAGTTCTCTAGGGGGGGCCGCTGAGCAGTTCTTC.

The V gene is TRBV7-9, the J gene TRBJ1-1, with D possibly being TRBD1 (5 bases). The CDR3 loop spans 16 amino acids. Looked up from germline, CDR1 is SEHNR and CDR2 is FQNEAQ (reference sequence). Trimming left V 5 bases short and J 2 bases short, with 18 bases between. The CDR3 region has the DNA TGTGCCAGCAGCCTTTCGACCGGGGGTACCAACACTGAAGCTTTCTTT. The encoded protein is CASSLSTGGTNTEAFF.

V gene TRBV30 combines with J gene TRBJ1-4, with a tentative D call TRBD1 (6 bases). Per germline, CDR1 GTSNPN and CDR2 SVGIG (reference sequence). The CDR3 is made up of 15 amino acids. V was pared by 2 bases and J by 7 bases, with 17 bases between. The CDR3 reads CAWSPWGRGGEKLFF. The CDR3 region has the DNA TGTGCCTGGAGTCCATGGGGCAGGGGTGGTGAAAAACTGTTTTTT. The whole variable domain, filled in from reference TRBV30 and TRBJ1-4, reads SQTIHQWPATLVQPVGSPLSLECTVEGTSNPNLYWYRQAAGRGLQLLFYSVGIGQISSEVPQNLSASRPQDRQFILSSKKLLLSDSGFYLCAWSPWGRGGEKLFFGSGTQLSVL.

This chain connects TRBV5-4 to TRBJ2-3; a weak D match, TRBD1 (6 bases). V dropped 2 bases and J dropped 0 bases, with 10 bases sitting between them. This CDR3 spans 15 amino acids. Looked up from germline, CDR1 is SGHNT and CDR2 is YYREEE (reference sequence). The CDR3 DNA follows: TGTGCCAGCAGCTTAGGGGGTGGGAGCACAGATACGCAGTATTTT. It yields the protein CASSLGGGSTDTQYF.

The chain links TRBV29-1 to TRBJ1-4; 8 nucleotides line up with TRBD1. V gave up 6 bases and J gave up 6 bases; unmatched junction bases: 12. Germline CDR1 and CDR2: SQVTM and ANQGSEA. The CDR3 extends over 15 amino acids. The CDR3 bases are TGCAGCGTGGGGACAGGCAATTCCGTTCATGAAAAACTGTTTTTT. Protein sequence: CSVGTGNSVHEKLFF.